This T cell receptor beta chain was found in a study of blood T cell repertoires in COVID-19 (dated by TCRdb to 2019 to 2021). Notes on the research overall: The collaborator samples originated in the United States, Italy and Spain and spanned the acute and convalescent phases of COVID-19. The samples were drawn from two sources: the first 160 participants of the ongoing ImmuneRACE study, and about 1,300 subjects contributed by 6 global collaborators. The repertoires were released in a freely available public database meant as a resource for research on the immune response to SARS-CoV-2. Where HLA class I and class II types were available, the types were taken from metadata supplied by the sample provider, not from assay-based typing. Subjects who had been exposed to COVID-19, were actively infected with it, or had recovered from it provided the deeply sampled blood TCRbeta repertoires that made up the dataset. The prospective study material was composed of cDNA or gDNA derived from T cells, B-cell-depleted T cells, or PBMCs. A de-identified subject ID, COVID-19 status, age in years and sex were almost always included in the sample metadata.

A note on this clone: The specificity of this receptor is unknown. No base qualities exist here, and no much larger clone lies one base off it.

Study-wide conclusions, independent of this receptor: The amount of clinical and demographic metadata varied by source and participant and was provided uncurated.

The collaborating institutions used their own protocols to collect whole blood in K2EDTA tubes. For TCRbeta analysis, collaborators shipped samples as frozen whole blood, isolated PBMCs, or DNA extracted from either of those sample types. TCRbeta CDR3 regions were amplified from genomic DNA using the immunoSEQ Assay, a bias-controlled multiplex PCR. As for the original processing: The number of nucleated cells in each sample was estimated from the amplification of reference gene primers within the assay. Sequence reads were collapsed and filtered to measure the absolute abundance of every unique TCRbeta CDR3 rearrangement. For each sample, productive Simpson clonality was calculated as the square root of Simpson's diversity index over productive rearrangements. What TCRdb holds here is the immuneACCESS table cut down to in-frame rearrangements. Part of the clones is not present; checked against another copy, under half of the missing clones reflect an unresolved V gene, and the others are unexplained. V and J calls and clone size follow that table, whereas D and trimming were derived from the DNA. The sample profile shows around 180,000 clones; approximately 85% of them were found once. The biggest ten clones account for 9.5% to 13% of the sample.

From its cysteine to its phenylalanine, the CDR3 spans 13 amino acids. Left in the record is the CDR3 DNA by itself, 39 bases read in frame from the first base. CDR1 and CDR2 are read off the germline V gene as MDHEN and SYDVKM. Relative to germline, V is 6 bases shorter and J is 8 bases shorter, with 14 bases between their ends. The sequence links TRBV28 to TRBJ2-1; the D gene is possibly TRBD2, with 6 bases matching. Sequenced sample: peripheral blood. The receptor was derived from a human donor with active or convalescent COVID-19. The donor label of this sample is uncertain. The nucleotide sequence is TGTGCCAGCAGCATCGGAGGGGCCTATGAGCAGTTCTTC. Protein translation: CASSIGGAYEQFF.